This record covers a single TCR beta chain. The data were taken from a study of response to subunit inactivated influenza vaccine. TCRdb recomputed calls from the RT-PCR reads with MiXCR, one row per CDR3 protein. The sample yields about 570,000 distinct CDR3 sequences, approximately 10% seen once. This CDR3 is built from 15 residues. V dropped 3 bases and J dropped 0 bases, with 11 bases sitting between them. Per germline, CDR1 SEHNR and CDR2 FQNEAQ (reference sequence). These records were also assigned to another study, of T cells expressing NK-cell markers. As that study records: The authors generated TCR beta cDNA through 5'RACE template switching with UMIs.

This chain joins TRBV7-9 and TRBJ1-2; D uncertain. Sequencing was performed on PBMCs from blood, taken on the day of vaccination. The receptor comes from a man aged 45-65 years who received an inactivated influenza vaccine. CDR3 sequence reads: CASSFRGEANYGYTF. The CDR3, as DNA: TGTGCCAGCAGCTTTCGAGGAGAAGCTAACTATGGCTACACCTTC.